This T cell receptor beta chain was observed in a study of shared clonotypes between healthy human individuals. About the study: The study drew on two women and a few men aged 18 to 49 as donors. CD4 naive cells filled three plates per donor, CD4 memory three, CD8 naive two and CD8 memory one. Study-wide findings and caveats: Clonotype sharing among the donors was expected to vary with sequencing depth. Naive CD4 clonotypes were shared across a handful of donors at 4.5% to 6%.

The repertoire was sequenced with immunoSEQ multiplex PCR; TCRdb's copy has only in-frame clones and lacks some. The table records about 2.4 million clones, 85% to 95% of them present only once. With respect to this clone: Its antigen is not known.

CDR1 is SNHLY and CDR2 is FYNNEI in the germline V gene. V gave up 5 bases and J gave up 7 bases; unmatched junction bases: 13. The CDR3 has 15 amino acids. Input material: naive CD4+ T cells sorted from blood. Subset defined: CD45RA+ positively selected. V and J are TRBV2 and TRBJ1-1; 7 bases map to TRBD1. This clonotype originated in a man in his late teens or twenties in good health. The CDR3 region has the DNA TGTGCCAGCAGTACTGGTCTCCGGGACAGCATTGAAGCTTTCTTT. This sequence encodes CASSTGLRDSIEAFF.